This TCR beta chain was sequenced for a study of identical twins (dated by TCRdb to about 2016). For context, the study as a whole: To test whether fetal clonotypes persist, the study used deep sequencing on TCR alpha and beta repertoires from monozygotic twins, unrelated adults of various ages, and cord blood. Replicate twin experiments were performed at different times using different library preparation protocols to rule out contamination. What the study reported, not specific to this receptor: The excess sharing between twins in beta out-of-frame sequences was weaker because fewer shared sequences reduced the signal-to-noise ratio. Invariant T cells such as MAIT and iNKT could partly confound zero-insertion analyses, although diverse VJ usage argued against such confounding for most clonotypes. Fewer insertions were carried by abundant cord blood beta clonotypes; a weaker similar trend was observed in young adult naive repertoires, while no such trend was observed in memory repertoires. Recombination models systematically underestimated out-of-frame TCR alpha sharing in monozygotic twins but agreed with sharing between unrelated individuals. Because the same donors could not be followed over many years, the conclusions depended on cross-sectional statistical analysis. Compared with coincidental sharing between unrelated individuals, out-of-frame TCR alpha sequences shared between twins showed an excess of sequences with low generation probability.

This clonotype has more than one count but fewer than ten. It lacks a known antigen. No quality values exist for individual bases; no much larger clone is one base distant. The method behind the library was 5' RACE. The sequencing machine was an Illumina HiSeq 2000. Template switching added a universal primer binding site, and the final cDNA carried a unique molecular identifier that allowed TCR cDNA molecules to be counted accurately. First-strand cDNA for TCR alpha and beta chains was synthesized from specific primers in the conserved constant-segment region. To control for contamination, every cDNA library was double barcoded, receiving both a SMART-Mk sample barcode and Illumina barcodes. TruSeq adapter sequences, together with Illumina sample barcodes, were added in two successive PCR steps. The TCR alpha and beta cDNA libraries were sequenced on the Illumina HiSeq platform using custom primers. On the study's bioinformatics: MiGEC was used to process raw reads and extract unique molecular identifiers, and MiXCR was used to find CDR3 positions. For each individual, recombination models were inferred using an EM algorithm with the repgenHMM and IGoR tools. The tcR package in R was used for shared clonotype analysis, with sharing normalized by the product of cloneset sizes. Out-of-frame nonproductive sequences were analyzed to study raw recombination free of thymic and clonal selection effects. The public sequencing data were trimmed at Q25 with fastp and processed into clonotypes with MiXCR by TCRdb, which kept only in-frame beta chains. Rows are combined by CDR3 protein, so each entry shows the most common genes and DNA. Clone size and V and J calls follow TCRdb, not the original study. For this sample there are 700,000 to 950,000 distinct CDR3 sequences; roughly an eighth appear just once. The ten largest clones take up around 1.5% of the sample.

Every donor in the study was a healthy Caucasian. The twin cohort comprised three pairs of female monozygotic twins, all aged roughly 18 to 30 years. Peripheral blood mononuclear cells were the source from which RNA for the TCR libraries was isolated. CDR1 MNHNS and CDR2 SASEGT are derived from the germline V gene. Its CDR3 holds 16 amino acids, cysteine through phenylalanine. Just the 48-base CDR3 DNA is kept, in frame starting at base 1. V is pruned by 6 bases and J by 2 bases, leaving 8 bases of the junction without a gene match. The same data also went into a second study, on yellow fever vaccine responses in identical twins. As described in the second report: According to the authors, in identical twins the way T cells responded to vaccination appeared partly convergent and partly personalized. In identical twins, the study followed T cell clones that responded to the vaccine with precision.

The chain is encoded by TRBV6-1 joined to TRBJ2-1, and 9 junction bases match TRBD1. Sequenced sample: PBMCs. The TCR was taken from a woman between 18 and 29 years old in good health. The nucleotide sequence reads as follows: TGTGCCAGCAGAGCGTACCGGGACAGGGCCTACAATGAGCAGTTCTTC. Translated, it reads CASRAYRDRAYNEQFF.